Below, 23 T cell receptor delta chains from the same sample are listed, as sequenced in a study of Vγ9Vδ2 T cells in congenital toxoplasmosis. Template-switch reverse transcription used TRGC- and TRDC-specific primers together in a single tube. Both the TRGC1 and TRGC2 constant genes were targeted by the TRGC primer. With CATT, TCRdb re-called clones from the reads. The sample has 790 or so delta-chain clones; about 14% are singletons. The material sequenced was gamma-delta T cells from blood. The source is a child under 10 years old born to a mother with Toxoplasma gondii infection during pregnancy, either congenitally infected or uninfected (not recorded which).

Turning to this clone: It is likely a read error: a sequence one base away is far more abundant. The rearrangement joins TRDV1 to TRDJ1; 10 nucleotides match TRDD3. The germline V gene encodes CDR1 TSWWSYY and CDR2 QGS. The CDR3 extends over 24 amino acids. The ends lost 2 bases at V and 3 bases at J; junction bases unmatched: 30. The CDR3 bases are TGTGCTCTTGGGGAAGGGAGATCCCTCCCGAGTTGGCAGGGGGATACGCGGGCGGCCGATAAACTCATCTTT. Amino acid sequence: CALGEGRSLPSWQGDTRAADKLIF.

By frequency in the sample, this clone is large. The J gene is TRDJ1, the V gene TRDV1; 7 positions match TRDD3. J gave up 0 bases and V 6 bases, and 13 bases lay outside the gene matches. CDR1 is TSWWSYY and CDR2 is QGS in the germline V gene. This CDR3 is 17 amino acids long. The CDR3 is CALGRSRLGGYTDKLIF. The CDR3 coding sequence is TGTGCTCTTGGTCGGAGTCGTCTCGGGGGATACACCGATAAACTCATCTTT.

Remarks on this clone: It is likely a read error: a sequence one base away is far more abundant. This specimen includes other DNA sequences encoding the same CDR3. The rearrangement uses TRDV1 and TRDJ1; TRDD3 might be the D (5 bases). The CDR3 has 14 residues. Trimming cost V 6 bases and J 4 bases, with 15 bases left between them. The germline CDR1 and CDR2 sequences are TSWWSYY and QGS. CDR3 sequence (DNA): TGTGCTCTTGGACACGGGACTGGAGGCGATAAACTCATCTTT. Translated: CALGHGTGGDKLIF.

Judged by abundance, this clone is medium-sized (0.01 to 0.1%). The chain is built from TRDV2 and TRDJ3; 9 nucleotides align to TRDD3. Germline V lookup: CDR1 GEAIGNYY, CDR2 EKD. There are 18 residues in the CDR3. The V and J ends lost 0 bases and 2 bases, in that order; junction bases with no gene match: 4. The CDR3 sequence: CACDTGGYNTWDTRQMFF. The DNA for the CDR3 is TGTGCCTGTGACACCGGGGGATACAACACCTGGGACACCCGACAGATGTTTTTC.

This clone was seen only a few times. This may stem from a read error, because a much larger clone lies one nucleotide away. No V segment was called; the J segment is TRDJ1; TRDD3 is the table's D call and was not checked against the DNA. This CDR3 is 19 amino acids long. The CDR3 DNA reads TGTGCGTCGCCCCTGGGGGGGTCCCCCCCAGGTTCGGACACCGATAAACTCATCTTT. It yields the protein CASPLGGSPPGSDTDKLIF.

By share, this clone counts as large (0.1 to 1%). This sample includes further DNA sequences coding for the same CDR3. The V call is TRDV1, the J call TRDJ1, with no clear D. The CDR3 totals 19 residues. V shed 4 bases and J shed 2 bases, with 26 bases lying between them. CDR1 and CDR2 (germline): TSWWSYY, QGS. The CDR3 bases are TGTGCTCTTGGGGCAACGTACGGGCATTGGGACACTGAAACCGATAAACTCATCTTT. It specifies CALGATYGHWDTETDKLIF.

The chain links TRDV2 to TRDJ3; 7 bases are a match to TRDD3. After removal of 2 bases from V and 0 bases from J, the junction contained 9 bases not matched to a gene. Germline-derived CDR1 and CDR2 are GEAIGNYY and EKD. This CDR3 region has 19 residues. The CDR3 DNA reads TGTGCCTGTGACAGCTGGGGGGAAACGAGCTCCTGGGACACCCGACAGATGTTTTTC. Residues: CACDSWGETSSWDTRQMFF.

This clone has more than one count but fewer than ten. A much larger clonotype is one base distant, so this may be a read error. The V gene is TRDV3, the J gene TRDJ1; D is possibly TRDD3 (6 bases). V was pared by 0 bases and J by 0 bases, with 26 bases between. The CDR3 sequence is 19 residues long. Germline lookup yields CDR1 TVYSNPD and CDR2 GDNSRS (reference sequence). The DNA of the CDR3 is TGTGCCTTTAGGGGCTCGATCCGGGAGGTGACTGGGTACACCGATAAACTCATCTTT. Translated, it gives CAFRGSIREVTGYTDKLIF.

This clone was found a few times. It differs at one base from a far larger clone, so likely a read error. At the DNA level, this CDR3 is encoded by other sequences in the same sample as well. V gene TRDV1 combines with J gene TRDJ4, with D perhaps matching TRDD2 (5 bases). Germline V gene data show CDR1 as TSWWSYY and CDR2 as QGS. This CDR3 has 16 residues. The CDR3 here is CALGDPHFSLREPLIF. The CDR3 coding sequence is TGTGCTCTTGGGGACCCCCACTTTTCCTTGCGTGAACCCCTGATCTTC.

This clone is categorized as large. This sequence joins TRDV2 and TRDJ1; 11 nucleotides align to TRDD3. After removal of 0 bases from V and 0 bases from J, the junction contained 5 bases not matched to a gene. The CDR3 has 17 residues. Germline V gene data show CDR1 as GEAIGNYY and CDR2 as EKD. The CDR3 DNA follows: TGTGCCTGTGACACCCTACTGGGGGATATCGACACCGATAAACTCATCTTT. The encoded protein is CACDTLLGDIDTDKLIF.

This clone was seen a few times. A much larger clone lies one base from this, so it may be a read error. The chain couples TRAV38-2/DV8 to TRDJ1, with 10 nucleotides matching TRDD3. CDR1 is TSESDYY, CDR2 QEAYKQQN, per germline. CDR3 length: 19 residues. Here the CDR3 reads CALRGASRKWGILLDKLIF. The CDR3 DNA reads as TGTGCCCTTAGAGGGGCCTCCAGAAAGTGGGGGATACTGCTGGATAAACTCATCTTT.

The table lists this clone with a few counts. The V gene is TRDV1, the J gene TRDJ1, with unresolved D. Deletions cut 4 bases from V and 5 bases from J, with 17 bases between. Germline values: CDR1 TSWWSYY, CDR2 QGS. The CDR3 loop spans 15 amino acids. The CDR3 is CALGGRGARKDKLIF. CDR3 nucleotides: TGTGCTCTTGGGGGTCGCGGCGCACGGAAGGATAAACTCATCTTT.

This clone was picked up a small number of times. It may be a read error: a sequence one base away is much more abundant. V and J are TRDV1 and TRDJ1, with 13 bases identical to TRDD3. The CDR3 sequence is 24 residues long. J was trimmed by 0 bases and V by 2 bases; bases with no gene match: 24. CDR1 is TSWWSYY and CDR2 is QGS in the germline V gene. The CDR3 spells CALGEFTSTTGGYAGGGNTDKLIF. The CDR3 bases are TGTGCTCTTGGGGAATTTACTTCGACTACTGGGGGATACGCTGGGGGGGGGAACACCGATAAACTCATCTTT.

This clone is medium-sized. This rearrangement joins TRDV1 to TRDJ3; 8 nucleotides match TRDD3. This CDR3 is 16 amino acids long. V shed 3 bases, J shed 12 bases, and the junction held 10 bases outside the gene matches. CDR1 is TSWWSYY and CDR2 is QGS in the germline V gene. CDR3 DNA sequence: TGTGCTCTTGGGGATGCATCGAGGGATACGTACCGACAGATGTTTTTC. Its protein product is CALGDASRDTYRQMFF.

By share of the sample, this clone is large (0.1 to 1%). The chain uses TRDV2 and TRDJ1; 7 bases are a match to TRDD3. V dropped 3 bases and J dropped 1; count of bases not matched to a gene: 4. This CDR3 region has 14 residues. From germline, CDR1 is GEAIGNYY and CDR2 EKD. CDR3 amino acids: CACDVLGLTDKLIF. The CDR3 DNA follows: TGTGCCTGTGACGTACTGGGGCTCACCGATAAACTCATCTTT.

This clone was counted a few times. This is likely an artifact of a read error, given a far larger clone one base away. The genes are TRAV29/DV5 and TRDJ1, with TRDD3 matching 7 bases. With 1 base clipped from V and 0 bases from J, the junction kept 12 bases outside the gene matches. This CDR3 comprises 17 residues. Germline CDR1 and CDR2: NSMFDY and ISSIKDK. The CDR3 sequence is CAASLARGIPYTDKLIF. DNA of the CDR3: TGTGCAGCAAGCCTCGCGCGGGGGATCCCGTACACCGATAAACTCATCTTT.

By share, this clone ranks as large. This chain uses TRDV2 with TRDJ3; 7 bases line up with TRDD3. The V gene's germline CDR1 is GEAIGNYY and CDR2 EKD. The CDR3 has 20 amino acids. V lost 0 bases, J lost 0 bases, and 10 bases stayed unmatched. As DNA, the CDR3 is TGTGCCTGTGACACCGTTGTGGGGGACCGCAGCTCCTGGGACACCCGACAGATGTTTTTC. This encodes CACDTVVGDRSSWDTRQMFF.

In this sample, this clone is large. This chain links TRDV1 with TRDJ1; 11 nucleotides agree with TRDD3. Per the germline V gene, CDR1 is TSWWSYY and CDR2 is QGS. The CDR3 sequence is 20 residues long. J gave up 0 bases and V 4 bases, and 16 bases lay outside the gene matches. CDR3: CALGASGVLGDNPNTDKLIF. CDR3 coding DNA: TGTGCTCTTGGGGCCTCCGGCGTACTGGGGGATAACCCCAACACCGATAAACTCATCTTT.

Regarding this clone: This likely came from a read error, as a far larger clone is one base away. Other DNA sequences in this sample translate to the same CDR3. The V gene remains uncalled, whereas the J gene is TRDJ1; the tabulated D call, TRDD3, remains unverified against the DNA. The CDR3 is 19 residues long. CDR3 amino acids: CASPLGESPPGSDTDKLIF. The CDR3 DNA reads as TGTGCATCGCCCCTGGGGGAGTCCCCCCCAGGTTCGGACACCGATAAACTCATCTTT.

This clone is classed as large (0.1 to 1%). The chain uses TRAV38-2/DV8 and TRDJ1; D might be TRDD3 (6 bases). The CDR3 runs to 18 residues. The V end lost 0 bases, the J end lost 0 bases, and 18 bases lay between the germline ends. Per the germline V gene, CDR1 is TSESDYY and CDR2 is QEAYKQQN. The CDR3 here is CAYRSVVGWGRHTDKLIF. The CDR3 region has the DNA TGTGCTTATAGGAGCGTCGTAGGCTGGGGTAGGCACACCGATAAACTCATCTTT.

This clone is labeled large. V gene TRDV1 combines with J gene TRDJ1, with 10 bases identical to TRDD3. The V gene's germline CDR1 is TSWWSYY and CDR2 QGS. This CDR3 region has 18 residues. The junction had 11 bases not matched to a gene; V was cut back by 1 base and J by 3 bases. CDR3 nucleotide sequence: TGTGCTCTTGGGGAACCCACTGGGGGATCCTCTATACCCGATAAACTCATCTTT. It specifies CALGEPTGGSSIPDKLIF.

Comments on this clone: It may be a read error: a sequence one base away is much more abundant. The chain uses TRDV3 and TRDJ1; no clear D. The CDR3 contains 13 residues. CDR1 is TVYSNPD and CDR2 is GDNSRS in the germline V gene (reference sequence). The V end was cut by 1 base, the J end by 4 bases, with 13 bases between. Here the CDR3 reads CAFILSTVDKLIF. The CDR3 bases are TGTGCCTTTATCCTTAGTACTGTCGATAAACTCATCTTT.

Concerning this clone itself: Only one base separates this from a far larger clonotype, so it likely reflects a read error. V gene TRDV3 combines with J gene TRDJ1; 10 positions match TRDD3. V lost 5 bases to trimming and J lost 0 bases; unmatched junction nucleotides: 36. Germline lookup yields CDR1 TVYSNPD and CDR2 GDNSRS (reference sequence). The CDR3 is 24 residues long. The CDR3 DNA sequence: TGTGCCCCTGCATTCAGTGGCCCTACTTCCCTCATATACTGGGGGATGCGGTACACCGATAAACTCATCTTT. Protein sequence: CAPAFSGPTSLIYWGMRYTDKLIF. The entire variable domain, with the rest obtained from reference TRDV3 and TRDJ1, is as follows: CDKVTQSSPDQTVASGSEVVLLCTYDTVYSNPDLFWYRIRPDYSFQFVFYGDNSRSEGADFTQGRFSVKHILTQKAFHLVISPVRTEDSATYYCAPAFSGPTSLIYWGMRYTDKLIFGKGTRVTVEP.